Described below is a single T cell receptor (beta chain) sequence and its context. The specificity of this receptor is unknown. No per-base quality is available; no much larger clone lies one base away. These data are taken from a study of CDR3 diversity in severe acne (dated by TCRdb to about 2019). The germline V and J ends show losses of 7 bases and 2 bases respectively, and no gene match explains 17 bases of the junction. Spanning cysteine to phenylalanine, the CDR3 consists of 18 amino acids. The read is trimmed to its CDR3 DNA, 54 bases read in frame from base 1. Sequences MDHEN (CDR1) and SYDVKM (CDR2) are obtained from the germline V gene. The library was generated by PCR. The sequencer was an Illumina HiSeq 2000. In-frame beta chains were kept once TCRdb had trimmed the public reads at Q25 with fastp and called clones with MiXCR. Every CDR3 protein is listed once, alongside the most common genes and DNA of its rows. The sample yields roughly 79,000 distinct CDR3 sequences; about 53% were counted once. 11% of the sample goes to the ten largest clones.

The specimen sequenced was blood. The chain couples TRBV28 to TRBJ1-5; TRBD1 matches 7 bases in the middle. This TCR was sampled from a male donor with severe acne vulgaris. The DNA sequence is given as TGTGCCAGCACCGAGACAGGGCTGAGAGTAATGGGCAATCAGCCCCAGCATTTT. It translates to CASTETGLRVMGNQPQHF.